This is a list of T cell receptor beta chains from one sample in a study of blood T cell repertoires in COVID-19. Assay: immunoSEQ multiplex PCR; the TCRdb copy retains only in-frame clones and omits some. Of around 79,000 clones in the sample, roughly 89% were seen once. What was sequenced was peripheral blood. All receptors come from a man aged 65 to 85 with active or convalescent COVID-19. CDR3s include the opening cysteine and the closing phenylalanine or tryptophan. D genes are given only for firm matches. Rows give clone size only sometimes, using once, few, many, or a class for an expanded clone.

d_call | j_call | clone_size | v_call | cdr3_nt | cdr3_aa
. | TRBJ2-1 | . | TRBV28 | TGTGCCAGCAGTTTGACAGCGAGCTACAATGAGCAGTTCTTC | CASSLTASYNEQFF
. | TRBJ1-5 | . | TRBV27 | TGTGCCAGCAGGGAAGGGGTGGGCAATCAGCCCCAGCATTTT | CASREGVGNQPQHF
TRBD1 | TRBJ2-1 | . | TRBV10-3 | TGTGCCACCAGGACAGGCAATGAGCAGTTCTTC | CATRTGNEQFF
TRBD2 | TRBJ2-4 | . | TRBV6-6 | TGTGCCAGCAGCCCCATGGCCGGGACTAGAGGTCGGTGGGCCAAAAACATTCAGTACTTC | CASSPMAGTRGRWAKNIQYF
. | TRBJ2-1 | once | TRBV4-1 | TGCGCCAGCAGCCAAGCCTCCCACGGAGGGATTTACAATGAGCAGTTCTTC | CASSQASHGGIYNEQFF
TRBD2 | TRBJ2-7 | . | TRBV5-6 | TGTGCCAGCAGCTCCCTGGCTAGCGGGAGGGCCTACGAGCAGTACTTC | CASSSLASGRAYEQYF
TRBD1 | TRBJ2-5 | . | TRBV6-6 | TGTGCCAGCAGTTACTCTACGGGACAGTTAAACACCCAGTACTTC | CASSYSTGQLNTQYF
TRBD1 | TRBJ1-1 | . | TRBV5-4 | TGTGCCAGCAGCCTAAGGGGACAGGGTCCTGAAGCTTTCTTT | CASSLRGQGPEAFF
. | TRBJ1-3 | . | TRBV5-1 | TGCGCCAGCAGCTTGGAGGGGCGGGGAAACACCATATATTTT | CASSLEGRGNTIYF
. | TRBJ1-5 | . | TRBV28 | TGTGCCAGCAGCTACCCTTCCTTCCCCCAGCATTTT | CASSYPSFPQHF
. | TRBJ1-2 | . | TRBV18 | TGTGCCAGCTCACCTCTGGACAGCATCAGTTCGTTTCGGGGCTACACCTTC | CASSPLDSISSFRGYTF
TRBD1 | TRBJ2-1 | . | TRBV11-2 | TGTGCCAGCAGCGTGGGGACAGCTTACTCCTACAATGAGCAGTTCTTC | CASSVGTAYSYNEQFF
. | TRBJ1-6 | . | TRBV5-5 | TGTGCCAGCAGCTTGCAGCTGGGAGGGTCACCCCTCCACTTT | CASSLQLGGSPLHF
TRBD1 | TRBJ2-5 | . | TRBV5-1 | TGCGCCAGCAGCGGGGACAGGGAGACCCAGTACTTC | CASSGDRETQYF
. | TRBJ1-3 | . | TRBV30 | TGTGCCTGGAGTGTTCAGTCTGGAAACACCATATATTTT | CAWSVQSGNTIYF
. | TRBJ1-4 | once | TRBV7-7 | TGTGCTAGCAGCTTAGCCCGGGGTGCTAATGAAAAACTGTTTTTT | CASSLARGANEKLFF
TRBD1 | TRBJ2-1 | . | TRBV9 | TGTGCCAGCAGCGCAGGCCCGGGACAGGGGGATATTAGGGATGAGCAGTTCTTC | CASSAGPGQGDIRDEQFF
. | TRBJ2-3 | . | TRBV19 | TGTGCCAGTAGTAGGCTTATACAAACAGATACGCAGTATTTT | CASSRLIQTDTQYF
TRBD1 | TRBJ2-1 | . | TRBV5-1 | TGCGCCAGCAGCTTGGCCTCGGGACAGGCAAACAATGAGCAGTTCTTC | CASSLASGQANNEQFF
. | TRBJ2-2 | once | TRBV28 | TGTGCCAGCAGTTCTGCGGTCCTAAGGACCGGGGAGCTGTTTTTT | CASSSAVLRTGELFF
. | TRBJ1-1 | . | TRBV11-3 | TGTGCCAGCAGCTTTACAGGGTATACTGAAGCTTTCTTT | CASSFTGYTEAFF
TRBD1 | TRBJ1-1 | . | TRBV28 | TGTGCCAGCACAACAGGGGGCGCGGGTACTGAAGCTTTCTTT | CASTTGGAGTEAFF
TRBD1 | TRBJ2-7 | . | TRBV14 | TGTGCCAGCAGCCGACAGGGGGGCTACGAGCAGTACTTC | CASSRQGGYEQYF
TRBD1 | TRBJ2-1 | . | TRBV19 | TGTGCCAGTCACAGGACAGGGGACCGCAATGAGCAGTTCTTC | CASHRTGDRNEQFF
. | TRBJ1-6 | . | TRBV19 | TGTGCCAGTAGTATTGGAGGGACCCCCGTGACCCTCCACTTT | CASSIGGTPVTLHF
TRBD1 | TRBJ2-7 | . | TRBV24-1 | TGTGCCACCAGTGATACCGGGACAGGGGGAAGCGAGCAGTACTTC | CATSDTGTGGSEQYF
TRBD2 | TRBJ2-7 | . | TRBV2 | TGTGCCAGCAGGGGACCGGGGGGCTACGAGCAGTACTTC | CASRGPGGYEQYF
. | TRBJ2-3 | once | TRBV5-1 | TGCGCCAGCAGCTTATTAAGCGGTTACACAGATACGCAGTATTTT | CASSLLSGYTDTQYF
TRBD2 | TRBJ2-1 | . | TRBV27 | TGTGCCAGCAGTTCGGGACTAGAGTGGAACAATGAGCAGTTCTTC | CASSSGLEWNNEQFF
. | TRBJ1-4 | . | TRBV28 | TGTGCCACCTCCCACCGGGACTTTGAAGAAAAACTGTTTTTT | CATSHRDFEEKLFF
TRBD1 | TRBJ1-1 | . | TRBV5-1 | TGCGCCAGCAGCTTGGGACAGGGTTTCACTGAAGCTTTCTTT | CASSLGQGFTEAFF
. | TRBJ1-2 | . | TRBV14 | TGTGCCAGCAGCCAAGATAAACAGGCCTATGGCTACACCTTC | CASSQDKQAYGYTF